This TCR beta chain appears in the sequencing data of a study of T cells in Graves' hyperthyroidism and ophthalmopathy. RNA transcripts provided the source from which TCR beta CDR3 regions were amplified. The primer set for the first-round RT-PCR of the TCR CDR3 was HTBI. TCRdb re-analysed the multiplex PCR reads in MiXCR, keeping a single row per CDR3 protein. Here the sample spans around 600,000 distinct CDR3 sequences, about 14% being singletons. There are 15 residues in the CDR3. V gave up 5 bases and J gave up 1 base, with 12 bases separating them. CDR1 is MNHNS and CDR2 is SASEGT in the germline V gene. This clonotype has a count of ten or more.

The sample consisted of blood. This rearrangement joins TRBV6-1 to TRBJ2-4; D is perhaps TRBD2 (6 bases). The TCR was taken from a woman aged 18-30 years with Graves' ophthalmopathy. Here the CDR3 reads CASSSPGEAKNIQYF. The CDR3 region has the DNA TGTGCCAGCAGTTCCCCGGGGGAGGCCAAAAACATTCAGTACTTC.